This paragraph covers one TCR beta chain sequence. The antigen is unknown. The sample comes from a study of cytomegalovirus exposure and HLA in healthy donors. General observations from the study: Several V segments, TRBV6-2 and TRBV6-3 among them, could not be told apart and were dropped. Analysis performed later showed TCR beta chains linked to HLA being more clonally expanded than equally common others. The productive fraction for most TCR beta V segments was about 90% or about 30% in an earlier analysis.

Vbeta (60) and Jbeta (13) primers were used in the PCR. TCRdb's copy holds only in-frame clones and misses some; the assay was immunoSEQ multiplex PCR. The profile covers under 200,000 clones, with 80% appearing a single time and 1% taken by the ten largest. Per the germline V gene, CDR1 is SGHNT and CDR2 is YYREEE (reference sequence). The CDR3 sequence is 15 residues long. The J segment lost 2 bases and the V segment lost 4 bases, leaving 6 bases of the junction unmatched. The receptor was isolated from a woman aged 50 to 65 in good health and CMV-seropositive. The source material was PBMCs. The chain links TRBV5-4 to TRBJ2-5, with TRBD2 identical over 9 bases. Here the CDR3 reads CASSTRTSAQETQYF. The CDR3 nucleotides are TGTGCCAGCAGCACACGGACTAGCGCGCAAGAGACCCAGTACTTC.